The source of this TCR beta chain is a study of T cell changes during pregnancy in multiple sclerosis. The assay was immunoSEQ multiplex PCR, and TCRdb's table has in-frame clones only and misses some. This table holds more than 45,000 clones, 85% to 95% found once. Deletions cut 0 bases from V and 2 bases from J, with 17 bases between. The CDR3 covers 17 residues. CDR1 is LNHNV and CDR2 is YYDKDF in the germline V gene (reference sequence). The chain uses TRBV15 and TRBJ2-7; D possibly corresponds to TRBD1 (5 bases). Sequencing used CD8+ T cells from peripheral blood mononuclear cells, obtained in the second trimester of pregnancy. The TCR sequence derives from a female donor with multiple sclerosis, enrolled in a pregnancy study. In DNA, the CDR3 is TGTGCCACCAGCAGAGATTTGGCTCAGGGCGTTACCTACGAGCAGTACTTC. Residues: CATSRDLAQGVTYEQYF.